The clone carrying this TCR beta chain was found a few times. Its matching antigen is unknown. V was pared by 2 bases and J by 2 bases, with 3 bases of the junction left unmatched. The CDR3 has 13 amino acids. The germline gives CDR1 SQVTM, CDR2 ANQGSEA. The data stem from a study of CD8+ T cells in alopecia areata. Study-wide context: Oral tofacitinib, 5 to 10 mg twice daily, was given in an open-label trial.

Investigators sorted PBMCs to obtain both CD4+ and CD8+ T cells. Extracted RNA was reverse transcribed, and the resulting cDNA served as sequencing template. The table came from immunoSEQ multiplex PCR; TCRdb's copy has only in-frame clones and leaves some out. The sample lists roughly 140,000 clones; 50% to 65% were seen once. Findings and caveats of the study: The study found higher clonality in lesional than normal scalp, especially in alopecia totalis/universalis.

The origin of this receptor is a human donor with alopecia areata. This material consisted of CD8+ T cells sorted from blood, taken at week 0. V and J are TRBV29-1 and TRBJ2-7; 7 bases line up with TRBD1. Here the CDR3 DNA reads TGCAGCGTTGAAACGGGACAGACCTACGAGCAGTACTTC. This encodes CSVETGQTYEQYF.